The 15 T cell receptor beta chains listed next were all sequenced from one sample in a study of blood T cells in healthy people across ages. Alongside a J-beta primer mix, a sample-barcoded 5' primer served in a second PCR lasting about 7 to 11 cycles. TCRdb passed the 5' RACE reads through MiXCR, listing each CDR3 protein once. The sample has about 1,400,000 distinct CDR3 sequences; approximately 59% are singletons. The sequenced sample consisted of blood. These receptors all stem from a man younger than 35 in good health.

The chain combines TRBV20-1 with TRBJ2-5; D not resolved. The V end was cut by 6 bases, the J end by 5 bases, with 13 bases between. This CDR3 is 12 amino acids long. CDR1 is DFQATT and CDR2 is SNEGSKA in the germline V gene (reference sequence). The CDR3 protein is CSAIREAETQYF. The DNA for the CDR3 is TGCAGTGCAATAAGAGAGGCGGAGACCCAGTACTTC.

The chain uses TRBV21-1 and TRBJ1-2; the table's D call of TRBD1 was not tested on the DNA. TRBV21-1 is deemed a pseudogene. This CDR3 has 19 amino acids. CDR3 DNA: TGTGCCAGCAGCAAATGGAGACCACCGAAGGGGACAACGAGGAATGGCTACACCTTC. Amino acid sequence: CASSKWRPPKGTTRNGYTF.

The V and J genes are TRBV5-6 and TRBJ2-6; D unresolved. This CDR3 has 19 amino acids. V was clipped by 2 bases and J by 0 bases, with 18 bases between them. CDR1 and CDR2 (germline): SGHDT, YYEEEE. The CDR3, as DNA: TGTGCCAGCAGCTTCGCTGACAAAGCCGAACTCTCTGGGGCCAACGTCCTGACTTTC. It translates to CASSFADKAELSGANVLTF.

On this clonotype itself: One end of the junction fails to match germline, which may point to a read error. This chain uses TRBV27 with TRBJ1-2; D remains unclear. This CDR3 has 13 residues. Germline V gene lookup returns CDR1 MNHEY and CDR2 SMNVEV (reference sequence). The CDR3 coding sequence is TGTGCCGGCAGTGCCGCAGGTTTCTATGGCTACACCTTC. This gives the protein CAGSAAGFYGYTF.

The chain carries TRBV21-1 and TRBJ1-2; the table gives TRBD1 as D, unverified against the DNA. TRBV21-1 is given as a pseudogene. CDR3 length: 14 residues. The CDR3 DNA sequence: TGTGCCAGCAGCGGCCGACAGGGCGAATATGGCTACACCTTC. Translation: CASSGRQGEYGYTF.

This clonotype was detected a few times. The chain carries TRBV3-1 and TRBJ2-5; perhaps TRBD1 as D (6 bases). The germline gives CDR1 LGHDT, CDR2 YNNKEL (reference sequence). This CDR3 comprises 17 residues. Trimming removed 1 base at V and 2 bases at J, with 17 bases between. The CDR3 DNA is TGTGCCAGCAGCCAAGTTAAAGGGGGTACCCTTCAAGAGACCCAGTACTTC. Residues: CASSQVKGGTLQETQYF.

This chain uses TRBV11-2 with TRBJ2-1, with 7 bases that match TRBD1. V shed 2 bases and J 9 bases; nucleotides not matched to a gene: 7. CDR3 size: 14 residues. CDR1 SGHAT and CDR2 FQNNGV come from the germline V gene. The CDR3 sequence is CASSLRGLAGEQFF. The CDR3 nucleotides are TGTGCCAGCAGCTTAAGGGGGCTAGCAGGTGAGCAGTTCTTC.

This clonotype was detected ten times or more. The chain recombines TRBV6-1 with TRBJ1-4; D call uncertain. The length of the CDR3 is 14 residues. The V and J ends lost 3 bases and 8 bases respectively, with 13 bases between them. Germline loops: CDR1 MNHNS, CDR2 SASEGT. CDR3 sequence reads: CASSDKAELEKLFF. The CDR3 bases are TGTGCCAGCAGTGATAAGGCGGAGCTCGAAAAACTGTTTTTT.

There are a few counts of this clonotype. The rearrangement uses TRBV27 and TRBJ2-5; the D call may be TRBD1 or TRBD2 (5 bases each). This CDR3 contains 13 residues. CDR1 is MNHEY, CDR2 SMNVEV, per germline (reference sequence). V was pared by 8 bases and J by 5 bases, with 15 bases between. The CDR3 nucleotides are TGTGCCAGCGGAACCCCCGAGGGGGAGACCCAGTACTTC. It is translated as CASGTPEGETQYF.

The DNA for the CDR3 is TGTGCCAGCACCAGGGTAGCGGGAGGGGTCCACGAGCAGTACTTC. This sequence encodes CASTRVAGGVHEQYF. This chain links TRBV21-1 with TRBJ2-7; the D segment call TRBD2 is taken from the table without a DNA check. TRBV21-1 is a pseudogene segment. The length of the CDR3 is 15 residues.

The chain recombines TRBV25-1 with TRBJ2-1; D gene uncertain. CDR3 length equals 16 residues. CDR1 and CDR2 from the germline V gene are MGHDK and SYGVNS. Trimming pared 3 bases from V and 2 bases from J, leaving 14 bases between. CDR3 DNA: TGTGCCAGCAGTGACGCCCACTACACCCCCTACAATGAGCAGTTCTTC. Translation gives CASSDAHYTPYNEQFF.

The chain employs TRBV12-3 or TRBV12-4 and TRBJ1-1; perhaps TRBD1 as D (5 bases). The germline V and J ends were trimmed by 6 bases and 6 bases, with 11 bases remaining between them. The CDR3 consists of 12 residues. The CDR3 reads CASRLGDAEAFF. In DNA form, the CDR3 reads TGTGCCAGCAGGTTGGGGGATGCTGAAGCTTTCTTT.

The V and J genes are TRBV20-1 and TRBJ1-2; 8 nucleotides align to TRBD1. The CDR3 is made up of 15 amino acids. Germline CDR1 is DFQATT and CDR2 is SNEGSKA (reference sequence). V lost 2 bases, J lost 3 bases, and 8 bases stayed unmatched. CDR3 protein: CSARSGTGGDYGYTF. The CDR3 DNA sequence: TGCAGTGCTAGATCTGGAACAGGGGGGGACTATGGCTACACCTTC.

In its sample, this clonotype was seen a few times. The J gene is TRBJ2-3, the V gene TRBV7-6; tentative D call: TRBD2 (5 bases). Germline lookup yields CDR1 SGHVS and CDR2 FNYEAQ. Trimming cost V 5 bases and J 5 bases, with 11 bases left between them. The CDR3 covers 13 residues. CDR3 nucleotides: TGTGCCAGCAGCCCAGTCCGGGGAGATACGCAGTATTTT. It specifies CASSPVRGDTQYF.

This chain connects TRBV7-9 to TRBJ1-2; a weak D match, TRBD1 (5 bases). Germline V gene data show CDR1 as SEHNR and CDR2 as FQNEAQ (reference sequence). V was trimmed by 10 bases and J by 8 bases, leaving 14 bases between them. The CDR3 is made up of 11 amino acids. The CDR3 sequence: CATLRGDGYTF. The DNA of the CDR3 is TGTGCCACCCTGAGGGGCGACGGCTACACCTTC.